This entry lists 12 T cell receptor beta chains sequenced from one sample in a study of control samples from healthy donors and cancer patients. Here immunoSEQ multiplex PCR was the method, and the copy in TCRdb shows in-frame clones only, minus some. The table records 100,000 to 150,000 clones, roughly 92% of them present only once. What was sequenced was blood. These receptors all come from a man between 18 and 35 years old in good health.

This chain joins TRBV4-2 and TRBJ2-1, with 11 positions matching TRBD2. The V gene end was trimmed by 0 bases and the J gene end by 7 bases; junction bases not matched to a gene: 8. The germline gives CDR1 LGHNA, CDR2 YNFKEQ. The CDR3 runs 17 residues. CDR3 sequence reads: CASSQELTSGGLNEQFF. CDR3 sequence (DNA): TGTGCCAGCAGCCAAGAGCTTACTAGCGGGGGTCTAAATGAGCAGTTCTTC.

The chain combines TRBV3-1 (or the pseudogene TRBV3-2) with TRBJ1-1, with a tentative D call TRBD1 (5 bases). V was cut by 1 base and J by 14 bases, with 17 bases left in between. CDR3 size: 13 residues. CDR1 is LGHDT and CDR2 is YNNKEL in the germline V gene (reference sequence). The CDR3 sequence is CASSQAGTDESFF. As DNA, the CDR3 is TGTGCCAGCAGCCAAGCCGGGACGGATGAAAGCTTCTTT.

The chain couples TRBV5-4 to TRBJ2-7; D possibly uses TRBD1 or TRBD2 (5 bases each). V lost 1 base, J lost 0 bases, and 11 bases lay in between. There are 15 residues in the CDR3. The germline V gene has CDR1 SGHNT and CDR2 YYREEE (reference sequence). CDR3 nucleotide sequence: TGTGCCAGCAGCTTGAGATCAGGGAGCTCCTACGAGCAGTACTTC. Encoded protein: CASSLRSGSSYEQYF.

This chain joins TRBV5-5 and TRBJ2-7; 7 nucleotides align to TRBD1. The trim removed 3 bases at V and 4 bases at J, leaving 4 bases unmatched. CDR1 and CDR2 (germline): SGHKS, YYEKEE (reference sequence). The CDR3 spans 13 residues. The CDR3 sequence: CASSWTGVYEQYF. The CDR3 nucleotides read TGTGCCAGCAGCTGGACAGGAGTTTACGAGCAGTACTTC.

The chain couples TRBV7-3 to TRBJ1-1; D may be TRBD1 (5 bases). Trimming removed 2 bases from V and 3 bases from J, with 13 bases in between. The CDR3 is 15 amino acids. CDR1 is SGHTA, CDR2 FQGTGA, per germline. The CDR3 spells CASSLSGGIHTEAFF. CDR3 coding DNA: TGTGCCAGCAGCTTATCTGGGGGGATCCACACTGAAGCTTTCTTT. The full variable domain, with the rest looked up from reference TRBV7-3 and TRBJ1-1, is GAGVSQTPSNKVTEKGKYVELRCDPISGHTALYWYRQSLGQGPEFLIYFQGTGAADDSGLPNDRFFAVRPEGSVSTLKIQRTERGDSAVYLCASSLSGGIHTEAFFGQGTRLTVV.

CDR3 in DNA: TGTGCCAGCAGTCCAGGGGGCGGGGGCTATCAGCCCCAGCATTTT. Its translation is CASSPGGGGYQPQHF. This chain joins TRBV6-5 and TRBJ1-5; 8 nucleotides match TRBD1. After removal of 5 bases from V and 5 bases from J, the junction contained 8 bases not matched to a gene. CDR1 is MNHEY, CDR2 SVGAGI, per germline. The CDR3 totals 15 residues.

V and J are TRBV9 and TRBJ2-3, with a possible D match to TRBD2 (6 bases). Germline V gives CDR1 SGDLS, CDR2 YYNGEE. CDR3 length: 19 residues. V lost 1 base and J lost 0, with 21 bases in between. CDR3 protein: CASSVRFGLGRGSTDTQYF. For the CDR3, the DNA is TGTGCCAGCAGCGTAAGGTTTGGCCTCGGGCGGGGAAGCACAGATACGCAGTATTTT.

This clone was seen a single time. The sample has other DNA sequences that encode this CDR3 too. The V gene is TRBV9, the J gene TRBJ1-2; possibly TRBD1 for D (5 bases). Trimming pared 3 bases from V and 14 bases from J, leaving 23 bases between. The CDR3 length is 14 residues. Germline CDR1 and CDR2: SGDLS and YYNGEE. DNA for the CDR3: TGTGCCAGCAGCGCTTCTGGGGGGGGGTCGACTCGTACCTTC. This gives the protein CASSASGGGSTRTF.

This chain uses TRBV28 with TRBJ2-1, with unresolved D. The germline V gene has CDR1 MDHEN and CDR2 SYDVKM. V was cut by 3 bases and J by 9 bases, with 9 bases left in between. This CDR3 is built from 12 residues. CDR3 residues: CASSLSISEQFF. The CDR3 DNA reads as TGTGCCAGCAGTTTGAGCATCAGTGAGCAGTTCTTC.

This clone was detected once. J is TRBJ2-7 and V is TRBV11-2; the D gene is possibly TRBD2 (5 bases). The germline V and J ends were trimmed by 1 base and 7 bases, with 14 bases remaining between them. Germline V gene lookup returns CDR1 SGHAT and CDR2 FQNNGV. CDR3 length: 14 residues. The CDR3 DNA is TGTGCCAGCAGCTTAGGATTCCTAGCTCGAGAGCAGTACTTC. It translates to CASSLGFLAREQYF.

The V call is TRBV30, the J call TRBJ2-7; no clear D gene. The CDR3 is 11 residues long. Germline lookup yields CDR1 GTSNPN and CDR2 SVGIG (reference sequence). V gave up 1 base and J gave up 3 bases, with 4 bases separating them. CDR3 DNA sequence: TGTGCCTGGAGTGACCTCTACGAGCAGTACTTC. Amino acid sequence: CAWSDLYEQYF.

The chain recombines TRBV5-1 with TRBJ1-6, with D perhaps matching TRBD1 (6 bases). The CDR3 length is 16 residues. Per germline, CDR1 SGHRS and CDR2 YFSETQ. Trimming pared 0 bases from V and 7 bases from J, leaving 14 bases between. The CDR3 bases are TGCGCCAGCAGCTTGGGTGTTTCAGGGGCGAATTCACCCCTCCACTTT. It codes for CASSLGVSGANSPLHF.